Reported below is one T cell receptor beta chain. In the original processing: Researchers report that nucleated cell counts were estimated from reference gene primer amplification. The assay was immunoSEQ multiplex PCR, and TCRdb's table has in-frame clones only and misses some. V and J calls and clone size are those listed in that table; D and trimming were worked out from the DNA. The sample has about 140,000 clones, about 83% seen once. This record belongs to a study of blood T cell repertoires in COVID-19. Study context: Whether acute or convalescent, the COVID-19 samples came from the United States, Italy and Spain. PBMCs, B-cell-depleted T cells, or T cells provided the cDNA or gDNA that made up the material.

CDR1 is DFQATT and CDR2 is SNEGSKA in the germline V gene (reference sequence). With V trimmed by 3 bases and J by 9 bases, 11 bases remained unmatched. CDR3 size: 14 residues. J is TRBJ2-1 and V is TRBV20-1; 7 bases fit TRBD2. This sequence was found in a man aged 45-65 years with acute or convalescent COVID-19. The sample comprised peripheral blood. The CDR3 DNA follows: TGCAGTGCTAGTCTAAGTGGGGGGGTAGGTGAGCAGTTCTTC. This translates into CSASLSGGVGEQFF.